This is a list of T cell receptor beta chains from one sample in a study of metastatic and nonmetastatic thyroid tumors. Through MiXCR, TCRdb re-clonotyped the PCR reads. Among under 100,000 clones listed, roughly 8.6% were seen once. The sequenced sample was blood. The source of these receptors is a female donor with papillary thyroid cancer or a benign thyroid nodule (not recorded which). Some clones in this sample may be carry-over from other donors' samples. CDR3s include the opening cysteine and the closing phenylalanine or tryptophan. D genes are given only for firm matches. Clone size is stated in some rows and not others, as once, few, many or a class when expanded.

clone size	CDR3 length	D gene	J gene	V gene	CDR3 protein	CDR3 DNA
few	13	.	TRBJ2-4	TRBV3-1	CASSSGPLNIQYF	TGTGCCAGCAGCTCGGGCCCCCTAAACATTCAGTACTTC
many	13	.	TRBJ2-2	TRBV20-1	CSARVVRTGELFF	TGCAGTGCTAGAGTTGTTCGGACTGGGGAGCTGTTTTTT
many	13	.	TRBJ2-5	TRBV25-1	CASSSIDLGTQYF	TGTGCCAGCAGCTCCATAGACCTTGGGACCCAGTACTTC
.	13	.	TRBJ1-1	TRBV16	CASSPLENTEAFF	TGTGCCAGCAGCCCCCTGGAGAACACTGAAGCTTTCTTT
many	15	.	TRBJ1-5	TRBV24-1	CATSDLLYSNQPQHF	TGTGCCACCAGTGATTTGTTATACAGCAATCAGCCCCAGCATTTT
many	16	TRBD1	TRBJ1-6	TRBV20-1	CSARDPRQGDNSPLHF	TGCAGTGCTAGAGACCCACGACAGGGGGATAATTCACCCCTCCACTTT
.	14	TRBD1	TRBJ1-2	TRBV30	CAWSSDRNVYGYTF	TGTGCCTGGAGTTCGGACAGGAACGTCTATGGCTACACCTTC
many	13	.	TRBJ2-7	TRBV29-1	CSVTGTQVYEQYF	TGCAGCGTCACGGGGACACAAGTCTACGAGCAGTACTTC
.	19	TRBD2	TRBJ2-5	TRBV20-1	CSATPRTSGWPGVQETQYF	TGCAGTGCAACCCCACGGACTAGCGGGTGGCCTGGTGTCCAAGAGACCCAGTACTTC
many	16	TRBD2	TRBJ2-5	TRBV28	CASRAGGGARQETQYF	TGTGCCAGCAGGGCAGGCGGGGGGGCCCGCCAAGAGACCCAGTACTTC
many	15	.	TRBJ1-1	TRBV12-5	CASGNYRVRNTEAFF	TGTGCTAGTGGCAACTACAGGGTACGGAACACTGAAGCTTTCTTT